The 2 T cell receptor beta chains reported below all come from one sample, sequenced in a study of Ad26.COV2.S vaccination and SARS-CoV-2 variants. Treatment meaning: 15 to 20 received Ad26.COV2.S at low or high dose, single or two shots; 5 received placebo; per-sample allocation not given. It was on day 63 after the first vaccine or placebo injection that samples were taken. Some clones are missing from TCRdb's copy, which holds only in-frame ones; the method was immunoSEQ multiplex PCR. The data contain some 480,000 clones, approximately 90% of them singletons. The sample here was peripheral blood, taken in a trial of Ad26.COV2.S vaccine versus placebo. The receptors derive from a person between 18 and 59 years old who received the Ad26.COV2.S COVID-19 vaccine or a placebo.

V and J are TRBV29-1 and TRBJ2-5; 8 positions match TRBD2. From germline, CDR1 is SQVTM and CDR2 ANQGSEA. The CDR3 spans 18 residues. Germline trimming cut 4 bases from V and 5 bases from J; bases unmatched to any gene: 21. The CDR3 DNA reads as TGCAGCGTTGGGCGGGTCACGTATCCGGGAGGGCCGGGGGAGACCCAGTACTTC. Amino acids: CSVGRVTYPGGPGETQYF.

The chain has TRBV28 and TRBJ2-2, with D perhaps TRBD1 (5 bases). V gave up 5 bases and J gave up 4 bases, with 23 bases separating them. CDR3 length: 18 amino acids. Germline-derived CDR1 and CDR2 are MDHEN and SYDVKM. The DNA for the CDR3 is TGTGCCAGCAGTGGCCCCCATCCAGGGTTATTCGGCACCGGGGAGCTGTTTTTT. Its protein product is CASSGPHPGLFGTGELFF. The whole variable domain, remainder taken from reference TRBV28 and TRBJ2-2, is DVKVTQSSRYLVKRTGEKVFLECVQDMDHENMFWYRQDPGLGLRLIYFSYDVKMKEKGDIPEGYSVSREKKERFSLILESASTNQTSMYLCASSGPHPGLFGTGELFFGEGSRLTVL.